These 16 T cell receptor beta chains were all obtained from the same sample, sequenced in a study of CD4 T cells in relation to SARS-CoV-2 and coronaviruses. For these TCRs, the target antigens are not known. The protocol was immunoSEQ multiplex PCR, while the TCRdb copy is restricted to in-frame clones and leaves out a portion. Of tens of thousands of clones listed, 84% are singletons. The sample comprised naive CD4+ T cells from PBMCs, cultured in vitro. Subset specified: naive CD4+ T cells isolated by negative enrichment. The origin of the receptors is an adult with COVID-19.

This chain uses TRBV19 with TRBJ1-2; no firm D call. Germline-derived CDR1 and CDR2 are LNHDA and SQIVND (reference sequence). The CDR3 consists of 13 residues. V shed 4 bases and J shed 8 bases, with 14 bases lying between them. Written as DNA, the CDR3 is TGTGCCAGTAGTACAACTTCCCTGGAAGGCTACACCTTC. Protein: CASSTTSLEGYTF.

The chain uses TRBV5-1 and TRBJ2-2; D may match TRBD1 or TRBD2 (5 bases each). Germline V gene sequence: CDR1 SGHRS, CDR2 YFSETQ. There are 16 residues in the CDR3. The germline V and J ends were trimmed by 0 bases and 3 bases, with 12 bases remaining between them. The DNA for the CDR3 is TGCGCCAGCAGCTTGGGGGGCGCGGGCGACACCGGGGAGCTGTTTTTT. It yields the protein CASSLGGAGDTGELFF.

This sequence joins TRBV9 and TRBJ1-1; no clear D gene. Germline-derived CDR1 and CDR2 are SGDLS and YYNGEE. Trimming left V 0 bases short and J 1 base short, with 7 bases between. The CDR3 has 14 residues. In DNA form, the CDR3 reads TGTGCCAGCAGCGTAGAGGTTCAGAACACTGAAGCTTTCTTT. Protein product: CASSVEVQNTEAFF.

The CDR3 DNA sequence: TGTGCCAGCAGCTTTCCTGTAGCGGGAACTTACGAGCAGTACTTC. This gives the protein CASSFPVAGTYEQYF. This chain links TRBV11-2 with TRBJ2-7, with 8 nucleotides matching TRBD2. J gave up 4 bases and V 3 bases, and 8 bases lay outside the gene matches. The CDR3 contains 15 residues. Germline-derived CDR1 and CDR2 are SGHAT and FQNNGV.

J is TRBJ2-1 and V is TRBV7-3, with D perhaps matching TRBD1 (6 bases). Trimming stripped 4 bases from V and 12 bases from J, with 13 bases between. CDR1 is SGHTA, CDR2 FQGTGA, per germline. The CDR3 spans 12 residues. CDR3 sequence: CASSSSEGVQFF. The CDR3 nucleotides read TGTGCCAGCAGCTCCTCTGAGGGGGTGCAGTTCTTC.

The rearrangement uses TRBV28 and TRBJ2-7; possibly TRBD1 or TRBD2 for D (6 bases each). CDR3 length: 14 residues. The ends were cut back, 5 bases at V and 1 base at J, with 12 bases in the middle. The germline V gene encodes CDR1 MDHEN and CDR2 SYDVKM. The CDR3 here is CASSRRGTSYEQYF. DNA of the CDR3: TGTGCCAGCAGTCGACGGGGGACATCCTACGAGCAGTACTTC.

V usage is TRBV28 and J usage is TRBJ1-2; D might be TRBD1 (5 bases). There are 13 residues in the CDR3. Germline V gene sequence: CDR1 MDHEN, CDR2 SYDVKM. With 6 bases removed from V and 5 bases from J, the gap between germline ends came to 13 bases. The CDR3 protein is CASRGTATYGYTF. CDR3 bases: TGTGCCAGCAGGGGGACGGCTACTTATGGCTACACCTTC.

This chain links TRBV6-1 with TRBJ1-4; D may be TRBD1 (6 bases). Germline V gene lookup returns CDR1 MNHNS and CDR2 SASEGT. The V and J ends lost 4 bases and 8 bases respectively, with 20 bases between them. CDR3 length equals 16 residues. This CDR3 reads CASSGQTAGAREKLFF. CDR3 sequence (DNA): TGTGCCAGCAGTGGCCAGACGGCGGGGGCTCGCGAAAAACTGTTTTTT.

V is TRBV5-1 and J is TRBJ2-1, with D unresolved. CDR3 length: 13 residues. CDR1 SGHRS and CDR2 YFSETQ come from the germline V gene. V lost 0 bases and J lost 9, with 10 bases in between. In nucleotides, the CDR3 is TGCGCCAGCAGCTTGGTTTCCGACATTGAGCAGTTCTTC. Encoded protein: CASSLVSDIEQFF.

A note on this clone: Other DNA sequences in this sample translate to the same CDR3. The CDR3 reads CASSIAVQETQYF. DNA of the CDR3: TGTGCCAGTAGTATCGCAGTTCAAGAGACCCAGTACTTC. The genes are TRBV19 and TRBJ2-5; unclear D gene. This CDR3 is built from 13 residues. The ends were cut back, 3 bases at V and 2 bases at J, with 7 bases in the middle. Germline CDR1 is LNHDA and CDR2 is SQIVND (reference sequence).

V usage is TRBV4-1 and J usage is TRBJ2-7, with D possibly TRBD2 on 5 matching bases. CDR3 length: 15 residues. Germline CDR1 MGHRA, CDR2 YSYEKL. The V end was cut by 0 bases, the J end by 4 bases, with 13 bases between. CDR3 DNA sequence: TGCGCCAGCAGCCAAGATCCCGGAGGAGTTTACGAGCAGTACTTC. Translating it yields CASSQDPGGVYEQYF.

In its sample, this clone was seen once. V is TRBV9 and J is TRBJ2-5, with a tentative D call TRBD2 (6 bases). Deletions cut 1 base from V and 4 bases from J, with 14 bases between. The CDR3 totals 15 residues. CDR1 is SGDLS, CDR2 YYNGEE, per germline. For the CDR3, the DNA is TGTGCCAGCAGCGTAACGGCGGGGAGGCGAGAGACCCAGTACTTC. Its translation: CASSVTAGRRETQYF.

CDR3: CASSPGLAGVGEQYF. CDR3 nucleotide sequence: TGTGCCAGCTCACCGGGACTAGCGGGAGTGGGCGAGCAGTACTTC. The rearrangement uses TRBV18 and TRBJ2-7, with 14 bases that match TRBD2. Looked up from germline, CDR1 is KGHSH and CDR2 is LQKENI. The CDR3 has 15 residues. Losses at the gene ends were 3 bases for V and 6 bases for J; bases not matched to a gene: 4.

V is TRBV9 and J is TRBJ2-6; the D is unclear. Germline V gives CDR1 SGDLS, CDR2 YYNGEE. This CDR3 region has 16 residues. Trimming took off 0 bases at V and 0 bases at J, with 7 bases between the two ends. The CDR3 DNA reads as TGTGCCAGCAGCGTAGCAAGAGTCTCTGGGGCCAACGTCCTGACTTTC. Its protein product is CASSVARVSGANVLTF.

The chain links TRBV18 to TRBJ2-7; possibly TRBD2 for D (5 bases). The length of the CDR3 is 15 residues. Trimming cost V 3 bases and J 1 base, with 13 bases left between them. Germline CDR1 and CDR2: KGHSH and LQKENI. CDR3 sequence reads: CASSPSTPGSYEQYF. Here the CDR3 DNA reads TGTGCCAGCTCACCCTCGACACCGGGGTCCTACGAGCAGTACTTC.

The chain carries TRBV3-1 (or the pseudogene TRBV3-2) and TRBJ2-3; 7 bases match TRBD2. Germline CDR1 reads LGHDT; CDR2 reads YNNKEL (reference sequence). V lost 2 bases and J lost 2; bases outside the gene matches: 4. The CDR3 sequence is 15 residues long. CDR3 sequence (DNA): TGTGCCAGCAGCCAATTGGCGGGAGCCACAGATACGCAGTATTTT. It translates to CASSQLAGATDTQYF.